Listed here is a single T cell receptor beta chain. Its antigen is still unknown. Primed by a sample-barcoded 5' primer and a J-beta primer mix, a second PCR proceeded for about 6 to 12 cycles. Per-sample output comprised a minimum of 3 million paired-end reads containing CDR3. From the 5' RACE reads, TCRdb called clonotypes with MiXCR, one entry per CDR3 protein. The sample carries just under 900,000 distinct CDR3 sequences, around 28% recorded once. These data come from a study of blood T cells in healthy people across ages. This CDR3 has 18 amino acids. CDR1 MNHEY and CDR2 SVGEGT come from the germline V gene. Deletions cut 6 bases from V and 1 base from J, with 22 bases between. General study results and limits: PBMCs left unsorted prevented a conclusive naive versus antigen-experienced comparison. Diversity figures based on one million T cells were deemed too low.

The sample consisted of blood. This sequence was found in a woman of 80 years or more in good health. V gene TRBV6-2 or TRBV6-3 combines with J gene TRBJ2-4; D could derive from TRBD1 or TRBD2 (5 bases each). The CDR3 reads CASSGASEGVGAKNIQYF. The CDR3 DNA follows: TGTGCCAGCAGCGGGGCAAGTGAGGGTGTAGGGGCCAAAAACATTCAGTACTTC.